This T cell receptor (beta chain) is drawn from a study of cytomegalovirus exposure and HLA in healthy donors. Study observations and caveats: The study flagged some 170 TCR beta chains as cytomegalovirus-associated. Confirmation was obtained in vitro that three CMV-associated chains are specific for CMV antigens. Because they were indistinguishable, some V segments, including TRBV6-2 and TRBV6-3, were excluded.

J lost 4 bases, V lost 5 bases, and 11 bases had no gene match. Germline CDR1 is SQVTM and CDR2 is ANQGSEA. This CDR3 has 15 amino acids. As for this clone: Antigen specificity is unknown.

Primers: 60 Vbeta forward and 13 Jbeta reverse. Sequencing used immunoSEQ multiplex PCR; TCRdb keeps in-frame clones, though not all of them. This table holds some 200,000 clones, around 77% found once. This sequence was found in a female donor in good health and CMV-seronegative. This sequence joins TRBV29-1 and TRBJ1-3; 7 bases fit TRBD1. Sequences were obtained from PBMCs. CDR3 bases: TGCAGCGTTTCTTCGACAGGGCGTTCGGGAAACACCATATATTTT. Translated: CSVSSTGRSGNTIYF.